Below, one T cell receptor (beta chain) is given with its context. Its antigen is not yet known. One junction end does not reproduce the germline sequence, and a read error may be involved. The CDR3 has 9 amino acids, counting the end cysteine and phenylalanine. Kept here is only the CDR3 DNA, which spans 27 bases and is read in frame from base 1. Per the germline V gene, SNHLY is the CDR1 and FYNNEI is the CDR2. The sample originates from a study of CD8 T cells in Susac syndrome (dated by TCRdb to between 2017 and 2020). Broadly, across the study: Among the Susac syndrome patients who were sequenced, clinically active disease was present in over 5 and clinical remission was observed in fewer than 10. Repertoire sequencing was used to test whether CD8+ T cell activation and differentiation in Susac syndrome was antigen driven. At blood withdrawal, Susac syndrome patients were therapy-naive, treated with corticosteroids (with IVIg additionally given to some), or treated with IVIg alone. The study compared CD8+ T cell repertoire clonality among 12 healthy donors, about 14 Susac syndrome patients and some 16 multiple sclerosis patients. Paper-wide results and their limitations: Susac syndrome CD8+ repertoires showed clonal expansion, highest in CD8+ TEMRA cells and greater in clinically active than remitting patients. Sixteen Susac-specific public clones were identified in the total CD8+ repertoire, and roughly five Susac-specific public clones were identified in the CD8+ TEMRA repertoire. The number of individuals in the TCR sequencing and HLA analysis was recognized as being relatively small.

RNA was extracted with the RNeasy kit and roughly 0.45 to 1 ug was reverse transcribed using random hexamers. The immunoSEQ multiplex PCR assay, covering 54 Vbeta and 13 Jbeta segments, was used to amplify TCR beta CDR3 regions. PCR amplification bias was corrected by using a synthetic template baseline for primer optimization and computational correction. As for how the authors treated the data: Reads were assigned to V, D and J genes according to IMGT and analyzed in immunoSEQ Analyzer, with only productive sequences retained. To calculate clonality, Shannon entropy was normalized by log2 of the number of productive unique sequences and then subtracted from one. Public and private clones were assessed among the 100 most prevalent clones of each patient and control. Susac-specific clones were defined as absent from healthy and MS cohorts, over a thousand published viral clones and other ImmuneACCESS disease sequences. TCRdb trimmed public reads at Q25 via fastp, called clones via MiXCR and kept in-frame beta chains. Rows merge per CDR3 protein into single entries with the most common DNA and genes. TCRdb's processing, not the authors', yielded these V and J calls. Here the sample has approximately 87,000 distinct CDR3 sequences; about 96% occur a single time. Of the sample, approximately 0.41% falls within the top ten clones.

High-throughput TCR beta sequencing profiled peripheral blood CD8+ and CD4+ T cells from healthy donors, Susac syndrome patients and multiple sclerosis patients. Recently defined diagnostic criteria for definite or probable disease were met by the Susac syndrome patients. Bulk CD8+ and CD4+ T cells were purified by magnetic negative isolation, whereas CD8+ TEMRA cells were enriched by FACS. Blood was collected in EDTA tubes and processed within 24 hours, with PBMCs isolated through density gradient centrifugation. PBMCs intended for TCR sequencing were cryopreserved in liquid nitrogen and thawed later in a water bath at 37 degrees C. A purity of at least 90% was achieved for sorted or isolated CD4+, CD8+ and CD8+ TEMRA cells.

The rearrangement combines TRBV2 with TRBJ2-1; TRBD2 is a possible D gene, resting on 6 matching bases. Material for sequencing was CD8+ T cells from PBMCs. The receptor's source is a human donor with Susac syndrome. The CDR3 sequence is CGGGIEQFF. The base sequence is TGCGGGGGAGGTATAGAGCAGTTCTTC.